The 30 T cell receptor beta chains below come from one sample, sequenced in a study of breast tumors, draining lymph nodes, adjacent tissues. TCRdb used MiXCR to reprocess the multiplex PCR reads, holding one entry per CDR3 protein. This table holds some 22,000 distinct CDR3 sequences, approximately 70% found once. Sequenced sample: tumor-adjacent breast tissue. These receptors were taken from a female donor with breast cancer. Some clones in this sample may be carry-over from other donors' samples.

This clonotype has ten or more counts. The V gene is TRBV7-2, the J gene TRBJ2-2; 7 bases fit TRBD1. The V gene end was trimmed by 4 bases and the J gene end by 14 bases; junction bases not matched to a gene: 13. Germline V gene data show CDR1 as SGHTA and CDR2 as FQGNSA. The CDR3 extends over 14 amino acids. This CDR3 is CASSSNNRGPLLFF. The CDR3 DNA reads TGTGCCAGCAGCTCGAATAACAGGGGACCTCTCCTGTTTTTT.

The chain is built from TRBV10-3 and TRBJ2-1; TRBD2 agrees at 7 bases. This CDR3 is 14 amino acids long. CDR1 is ENHRY, CDR2 SYGVKD, per germline. The V segment lost 4 bases and the J segment 3 bases; nucleotides outside the gene matches: 3. The CDR3 is CAISGASGYNEQFF. In nucleotides, the CDR3 is TGTGCCATCAGTGGGGCTAGCGGCTACAATGAGCAGTTCTTC.

The chain carries TRBV2 and TRBJ2-7; 7 nucleotides line up with TRBD1. The CDR3 length is 13 residues. The junction had 6 bases not matched to a gene; V was cut back by 6 bases and J by 4 bases. Germline V gives CDR1 SNHLY, CDR2 FYNNEI. The DNA of the CDR3 is TGTGCCAGCAGCAGACAGGGAAAGTACGAGCAGTACTTC. Translation gives CASSRQGKYEQYF.

The chain recombines TRBV7-9 with TRBJ2-2; D may match TRBD1 or TRBD2 (6 bases each). This CDR3 has 16 amino acids. Trimming took off 5 bases at V and 4 bases at J, with 17 bases between the two ends. Germline V CDR1 and CDR2: SEHNR, FQNEAQ (reference sequence). Here the CDR3 reads CASSPWGARSTGELFF. Here the CDR3 DNA reads TGTGCCAGCAGCCCCTGGGGGGCCCGCAGCACCGGGGAGCTGTTTTTT.

This clonotype was picked up one time. The chain recombines TRBV20-1 with TRBJ1-2; TRBD1 might be the D (5 bases). Trimming removed 6 bases at V and 8 bases at J, with 22 bases between. The CDR3 is made up of 14 amino acids. Per the germline V gene, CDR1 is DFQATT and CDR2 is SNEGSKA (reference sequence). CDR3 sequence reads: CSALLRQSAPGYTF. DNA of the CDR3: TGCAGTGCCCTCCTGAGACAGTCGGCCCCCGGCTACACCTTC.

This chain connects TRBV5-1 to TRBJ2-5; D uncertain. The CDR3 has 15 amino acids. Germline V lookup: CDR1 SGHRS, CDR2 YFSETQ. Deletions cut 2 bases from V and 5 bases from J, with 16 bases between. The CDR3: CASSFAAGDYETQYF. The CDR3 DNA reads TGCGCCAGCAGCTTCGCGGCAGGTGATTATGAGACCCAGTACTTC.

This chain uses TRBV4-1 with TRBJ2-1, with D possibly TRBD2 on 5 matching bases. Germline values: CDR1 MGHRA, CDR2 YSYEKL. Trimming took off 3 bases at V and 2 bases at J, with 14 bases between the two ends. The CDR3 is 16 amino acids. This CDR3 is CASSHVGRAAYNEQFF. In nucleotides, the CDR3 is TGCGCCAGCAGCCACGTGGGAAGAGCGGCCTACAATGAGCAGTTCTTC.

This clonotype was recorded only once. This chain connects TRBV12-3 or TRBV12-4 to TRBJ2-2; D is uncertain. V shed 6 bases and J shed 0 bases, with 8 bases lying between them. CDR3 length: 14 amino acids. The CDR3 nucleotides read TGTGCCAGCAGCCCGACAACGAACACCGGGGAGCTGTTTTTT. This sequence encodes CASSPTTNTGELFF.

Notes on this clonotype: A junction boundary mismatches the germline segment, possibly from a read error. J is TRBJ1-6 and V is TRBV6-5; D might be TRBD1 (6 bases). Germline CDR1 and CDR2: MNHEY and SVGAGI. This CDR3 contains 14 residues. As DNA, the CDR3 is TGTGCCAGCAGCAGAACAGGGCTTAATTCACCCCTCCGCTTT. It yields the protein CASSRTGLNSPLRF.

The rearrangement links TRBV7-9 to TRBJ2-1, with 8 nucleotides matching TRBD2. This CDR3 comprises 13 residues. V lost 5 bases and J lost 10; bases outside the gene matches: 7. Germline CDR1 and CDR2: SEHNR and FQNEAQ (reference sequence). The CDR3 DNA is TGTGCCAGCAGCCCTAGCGGCGGGAGGGAGCAGTTCTTC. The encoded protein is CASSPSGGREQFF.

The rearrangement joins TRBV11-2 to TRBJ1-2; 10 bases fit TRBD1. The V and J ends lost 4 bases and 3 bases, in that order; junction bases with no gene match: 11. The CDR3 is made up of 17 amino acids. CDR1 and CDR2 from the germline V gene are SGHAT and FQNNGV. The CDR3 DNA reads as TGTGCCAGCAGCTCGGACAGGGGGTACGGTTTGGACTATGGCTACACCTTC. Residues: CASSSDRGYGLDYGYTF.

Comment on this clonotype: At one end the junction does not follow the germline gene, possibly because of a read error. The chain joins TRBV20-1 to TRBJ2-3; the match to TRBD2 covers 8 bases. CDR1 DFQATT and CDR2 SNEGSKA come from the germline V gene (reference sequence). CDR3 length equals 16 residues. The CDR3 region has the DNA TGCAGTGCAAGCGGGAGTAACAGCCTGGGCACAGATACGCTGTATTTT. Protein product: CSASGSNSLGTDTLYF.

V is TRBV9 and J is TRBJ2-5; D perhaps matches TRBD1 (5 bases). Germline assignment: CDR1 SGDLS and CDR2 YYNGEE. The V and J ends lost 3 bases and 5 bases respectively, with 14 bases between them. CDR3 length: 14 amino acids. CDR3 DNA sequence: TGTGCCAGCAGCGGGGGCATCCTAGGGGAGACCCAGTACTTC. It codes for CASSGGILGETQYF. The complete variable domain, with remaining parts taken from reference TRBV9 and TRBJ2-5, reads DSGVTQTPKHLITATGQRVTLRCSPRSGDLSVYWYQQSLDQGLQFLIQYYNGEERAKGNILERFSAQQFPDLHSELNLSSLELGDSALYFCASSGGILGETQYFGPGTRLLVL.

This clonotype was detected only once. This sequence joins TRBV11-3 and TRBJ2-7; the D gene could be TRBD1 or TRBD2 (5 bases each). Germline CDR1 SGHNT, CDR2 YENEEA. The germline V and J ends were trimmed by 7 bases and 2 bases, with 18 bases remaining between them. CDR3 length: 15 residues. CDR3 protein: CASTQGTHSAYEQYF. CDR3 sequence (DNA): TGTGCCAGCACTCAAGGGACCCATTCAGCCTACGAGCAGTACTTC.

The rearrangement joins TRBV5-1 to TRBJ2-7; TRBD2 aligns across 7 bases. V was clipped by 1 base and J by 0 bases; unmatched bases: 1. CDR1 and CDR2 from the germline V gene are SGHRS and YFSETQ. This CDR3 is 14 amino acids long. The CDR3 sequence: CASSLQRDSYEQYF. CDR3 nucleotides: TGCGCCAGCAGCTTGCAGCGGGACTCCTACGAGCAGTACTTC.

A few counts support this clonotype. The chain couples TRBV11-3 to TRBJ2-3; 15 bases agree with TRBD2. From germline, CDR1 is SGHNT and CDR2 YENEEA. The V segment lost 2 bases and the J segment 1 base; nucleotides outside the gene matches: 4. The CDR3 has 18 residues. Here the CDR3 DNA reads TGTGCCAGCAGCTTATCGGGACTAGCGGGAGGAGGCACAGATACGCAGTATTTT. Translation gives CASSLSGLAGGGTDTQYF. Full variable domain (rest looked up from reference TRBV11-3 and TRBJ2-3): EAGVVQSPRYKIIEKKQPVAFWCNPISGHNTLYWYLQNLGQGPELLIRYENEEAVDDSQLPKDRFSAERLKGVDSTLKIQPAELGDSAVYLCASSLSGLAGGGTDTQYFGPGTRLTVL.

The chain joins TRBV6-2 or TRBV6-3 to TRBJ2-5; 9 bases match TRBD2. The CDR3 covers 14 residues. The V and J ends lost 7 bases and 5 bases, in that order; junction bases with no gene match: 8. From germline, CDR1 is MNHEY and CDR2 SVGEGT. CDR3 sequence (DNA): TGTGCCAGCAACATAGCGGGAGTAGTGGAGACCCAGTACTTC. It codes for CASNIAGVVETQYF.

This clonotype showed up many times. This rearrangement joins TRBV6-6 to TRBJ2-3, with a weak D call TRBD2 (7 bases). V shed 8 bases and J shed 8 bases, with 17 bases lying between them. Germline CDR1 MNHNY, CDR2 SVGAGI (reference sequence). The CDR3 sequence is 13 residues long. The chain's CDR3 is CASARGAGVTQYF. CDR3 coding DNA: TGTGCCAGCGCCCGGGGGGCGGGAGTTACGCAGTATTTT.

The CDR3 DNA reads as TGCGCCAGCAGCTTGGGCGATAATAATTCACCCCTCCACTTT. The encoded protein is CASSLGDNNSPLHF. The V gene is TRBV5-1, the J gene TRBJ1-6; D gene unclear. The CDR3 has 14 amino acids. The ends were cut back, 0 bases at V and 5 bases at J, with 6 bases in the middle. Germline V gene data show CDR1 as SGHRS and CDR2 as YFSETQ.

This clonotype occurred once. The chain is built from TRBV20-1 and TRBJ2-7; tentative D call: TRBD1 (7 bases). The ends were cut back, 6 bases at V and 6 bases at J, with 15 bases in the middle. Germline values: CDR1 DFQATT, CDR2 SNEGSKA (reference sequence). CDR3 length: 12 residues. CDR3 sequence reads: CSAGLQGGEQYF. CDR3 sequence (DNA): TGCAGTGCAGGGCTGCAGGGGGGCGAGCAGTACTTC.

V is TRBV2 and J is TRBJ2-1, with D tentatively TRBD1 or TRBD2 (5 bases each). Looked up from germline, CDR1 is SNHLY and CDR2 is FYNNEI. Between the trimmed V and J ends, which lost 6 bases and 0 bases, there was a span of 12 bases. CDR3 size: 15 residues. CDR3 region: CASRGDRRSYNEQFF. The CDR3 DNA sequence: TGTGCCAGCAGGGGGGACCGACGCTCCTACAATGAGCAGTTCTTC.

This clonotype was counted many times. Here the CDR3 DNA reads TGTGCCAGCAGCTTAACAGTTCGCAGGCGGTCAGATACGCAGTATTTT. Its translation is CASSLTVRRRSDTQYF. The V call is TRBV11-2, the J call TRBJ2-3; D is undetermined. V was shortened by 2 bases and J by 4 bases, with 16 bases between the two germline ends. The length of the CDR3 is 16 residues. CDR1 and CDR2 (germline): SGHAT, FQNNGV. The entire variable domain, with the rest obtained from reference TRBV11-2 and TRBJ2-3, is as follows: EAGVAQSPRYKIIEKRQSVAFWCNPISGHATLYWYQQILGQGPKLLIQFQNNGVVDDSQLPKDRFSAERLKGVDSTLKIQPAKLEDSAVYLCASSLTVRRRSDTQYFGPGTRLTVL.

This clonotype was recorded only once. The V gene is TRBV2, the J gene TRBJ2-2; 8 nucleotides agree with TRBD2. CDR3 length: 15 residues. Germline-derived CDR1 and CDR2 are SNHLY and FYNNEI. The J segment lost 7 bases and the V segment lost 3 bases, leaving 7 bases of the junction unmatched. CDR3 nucleotides: TGTGCCAGCAGTGAGAGCGGGAGAGGAGTCGGGGAGCTGTTTTTT. Its protein is CASSESGRGVGELFF.

The chain is built from TRBV11-2 and TRBJ2-3, with TRBD2 matching 8 bases. With 3 bases clipped from V and 3 bases from J, the junction kept 17 bases outside the gene matches. The germline CDR1 and CDR2 sequences are SGHAT and FQNNGV. CDR3 length: 19 residues. In DNA, the CDR3 is TGTGCCAGCAGCTTCTTCGGTAGAAGCGGGAGTTTACTGACAGATACGCAGTATTTT. Its translation is CASSFFGRSGSLLTDTQYF.

In DNA form, the CDR3 reads TGTGCCAGCAGCCTCCGAGGAGGGTACGAGCAGTACTTC. It is translated as CASSLRGGYEQYF. The chain combines TRBV9 with TRBJ2-7; D perhaps matches TRBD2 (6 bases). Trimming left V 4 bases short and J 4 bases short, with 12 bases between. The germline CDR1 and CDR2 sequences are SGDLS and YYNGEE. The length of the CDR3 is 13 residues.

This rearrangement joins TRBV10-3 to TRBJ2-1, with 12 bases matching TRBD2. The CDR3 totals 16 residues. The V segment lost 7 bases and the J segment 1 base; nucleotides outside the gene matches: 5. Germline V CDR1 and CDR2: ENHRY, SYGVKD. The CDR3 DNA reads as TGTGCCATCACCTCTAGCGGGAGGGAGTCCTACAATGAGCAGTTCTTC. Translated: CAITSSGRESYNEQFF.

V usage is TRBV4-1 and J usage is TRBJ2-7, with 9 bases aligning to TRBD1. The junction had 5 bases not matched to a gene; V was cut back by 1 base and J by 4 bases. CDR3 length: 15 amino acids. Germline loops: CDR1 MGHRA, CDR2 YSYEKL. DNA for the CDR3: TGCGCCAGCAGCCAAGCGGGACAGGGTTTATACGAGCAGTACTTC. The encoded protein is CASSQAGQGLYEQYF.

This sequence joins TRBV2 and TRBJ2-7; possible D gene TRBD2, 6 bases. The CDR3 has 14 residues. V was trimmed by 2 bases and J by 1 base, leaving 9 bases between them. Germline V CDR1 and CDR2: SNHLY, FYNNEI. CDR3: CASSELDYSYEQYF. The CDR3 region has the DNA TGTGCCAGCAGTGAACTGGACTATTCCTACGAGCAGTACTTC.

This clonotype occurred many times. This chain joins TRBV19 and TRBJ2-7, with D possibly being TRBD2 (6 bases). The V and J ends lost 6 bases and 2 bases respectively, with 14 bases between them. CDR1 LNHDA and CDR2 SQIVND come from the germline V gene (reference sequence). The CDR3 covers 14 residues. CDR3 loop: CASREEGRAYEQYF. The CDR3 DNA follows: TGTGCCAGTAGGGAGGAGGGACGTGCCTACGAGCAGTACTTC.

The chain employs TRBV24-1 and TRBJ1-5; no definite D call. Trimming shortened V by 4 bases and J by 5 bases, and 5 bases separated the two germline ends. The CDR3 extends over 12 amino acids. Germline CDR1 and CDR2: KGHDR and SFDVKD. The CDR3 coding sequence is TGTGCCACCAGTGAAGTTGATCAGCCCCAGCATTTT. Translated, it gives CATSEVDQPQHF.